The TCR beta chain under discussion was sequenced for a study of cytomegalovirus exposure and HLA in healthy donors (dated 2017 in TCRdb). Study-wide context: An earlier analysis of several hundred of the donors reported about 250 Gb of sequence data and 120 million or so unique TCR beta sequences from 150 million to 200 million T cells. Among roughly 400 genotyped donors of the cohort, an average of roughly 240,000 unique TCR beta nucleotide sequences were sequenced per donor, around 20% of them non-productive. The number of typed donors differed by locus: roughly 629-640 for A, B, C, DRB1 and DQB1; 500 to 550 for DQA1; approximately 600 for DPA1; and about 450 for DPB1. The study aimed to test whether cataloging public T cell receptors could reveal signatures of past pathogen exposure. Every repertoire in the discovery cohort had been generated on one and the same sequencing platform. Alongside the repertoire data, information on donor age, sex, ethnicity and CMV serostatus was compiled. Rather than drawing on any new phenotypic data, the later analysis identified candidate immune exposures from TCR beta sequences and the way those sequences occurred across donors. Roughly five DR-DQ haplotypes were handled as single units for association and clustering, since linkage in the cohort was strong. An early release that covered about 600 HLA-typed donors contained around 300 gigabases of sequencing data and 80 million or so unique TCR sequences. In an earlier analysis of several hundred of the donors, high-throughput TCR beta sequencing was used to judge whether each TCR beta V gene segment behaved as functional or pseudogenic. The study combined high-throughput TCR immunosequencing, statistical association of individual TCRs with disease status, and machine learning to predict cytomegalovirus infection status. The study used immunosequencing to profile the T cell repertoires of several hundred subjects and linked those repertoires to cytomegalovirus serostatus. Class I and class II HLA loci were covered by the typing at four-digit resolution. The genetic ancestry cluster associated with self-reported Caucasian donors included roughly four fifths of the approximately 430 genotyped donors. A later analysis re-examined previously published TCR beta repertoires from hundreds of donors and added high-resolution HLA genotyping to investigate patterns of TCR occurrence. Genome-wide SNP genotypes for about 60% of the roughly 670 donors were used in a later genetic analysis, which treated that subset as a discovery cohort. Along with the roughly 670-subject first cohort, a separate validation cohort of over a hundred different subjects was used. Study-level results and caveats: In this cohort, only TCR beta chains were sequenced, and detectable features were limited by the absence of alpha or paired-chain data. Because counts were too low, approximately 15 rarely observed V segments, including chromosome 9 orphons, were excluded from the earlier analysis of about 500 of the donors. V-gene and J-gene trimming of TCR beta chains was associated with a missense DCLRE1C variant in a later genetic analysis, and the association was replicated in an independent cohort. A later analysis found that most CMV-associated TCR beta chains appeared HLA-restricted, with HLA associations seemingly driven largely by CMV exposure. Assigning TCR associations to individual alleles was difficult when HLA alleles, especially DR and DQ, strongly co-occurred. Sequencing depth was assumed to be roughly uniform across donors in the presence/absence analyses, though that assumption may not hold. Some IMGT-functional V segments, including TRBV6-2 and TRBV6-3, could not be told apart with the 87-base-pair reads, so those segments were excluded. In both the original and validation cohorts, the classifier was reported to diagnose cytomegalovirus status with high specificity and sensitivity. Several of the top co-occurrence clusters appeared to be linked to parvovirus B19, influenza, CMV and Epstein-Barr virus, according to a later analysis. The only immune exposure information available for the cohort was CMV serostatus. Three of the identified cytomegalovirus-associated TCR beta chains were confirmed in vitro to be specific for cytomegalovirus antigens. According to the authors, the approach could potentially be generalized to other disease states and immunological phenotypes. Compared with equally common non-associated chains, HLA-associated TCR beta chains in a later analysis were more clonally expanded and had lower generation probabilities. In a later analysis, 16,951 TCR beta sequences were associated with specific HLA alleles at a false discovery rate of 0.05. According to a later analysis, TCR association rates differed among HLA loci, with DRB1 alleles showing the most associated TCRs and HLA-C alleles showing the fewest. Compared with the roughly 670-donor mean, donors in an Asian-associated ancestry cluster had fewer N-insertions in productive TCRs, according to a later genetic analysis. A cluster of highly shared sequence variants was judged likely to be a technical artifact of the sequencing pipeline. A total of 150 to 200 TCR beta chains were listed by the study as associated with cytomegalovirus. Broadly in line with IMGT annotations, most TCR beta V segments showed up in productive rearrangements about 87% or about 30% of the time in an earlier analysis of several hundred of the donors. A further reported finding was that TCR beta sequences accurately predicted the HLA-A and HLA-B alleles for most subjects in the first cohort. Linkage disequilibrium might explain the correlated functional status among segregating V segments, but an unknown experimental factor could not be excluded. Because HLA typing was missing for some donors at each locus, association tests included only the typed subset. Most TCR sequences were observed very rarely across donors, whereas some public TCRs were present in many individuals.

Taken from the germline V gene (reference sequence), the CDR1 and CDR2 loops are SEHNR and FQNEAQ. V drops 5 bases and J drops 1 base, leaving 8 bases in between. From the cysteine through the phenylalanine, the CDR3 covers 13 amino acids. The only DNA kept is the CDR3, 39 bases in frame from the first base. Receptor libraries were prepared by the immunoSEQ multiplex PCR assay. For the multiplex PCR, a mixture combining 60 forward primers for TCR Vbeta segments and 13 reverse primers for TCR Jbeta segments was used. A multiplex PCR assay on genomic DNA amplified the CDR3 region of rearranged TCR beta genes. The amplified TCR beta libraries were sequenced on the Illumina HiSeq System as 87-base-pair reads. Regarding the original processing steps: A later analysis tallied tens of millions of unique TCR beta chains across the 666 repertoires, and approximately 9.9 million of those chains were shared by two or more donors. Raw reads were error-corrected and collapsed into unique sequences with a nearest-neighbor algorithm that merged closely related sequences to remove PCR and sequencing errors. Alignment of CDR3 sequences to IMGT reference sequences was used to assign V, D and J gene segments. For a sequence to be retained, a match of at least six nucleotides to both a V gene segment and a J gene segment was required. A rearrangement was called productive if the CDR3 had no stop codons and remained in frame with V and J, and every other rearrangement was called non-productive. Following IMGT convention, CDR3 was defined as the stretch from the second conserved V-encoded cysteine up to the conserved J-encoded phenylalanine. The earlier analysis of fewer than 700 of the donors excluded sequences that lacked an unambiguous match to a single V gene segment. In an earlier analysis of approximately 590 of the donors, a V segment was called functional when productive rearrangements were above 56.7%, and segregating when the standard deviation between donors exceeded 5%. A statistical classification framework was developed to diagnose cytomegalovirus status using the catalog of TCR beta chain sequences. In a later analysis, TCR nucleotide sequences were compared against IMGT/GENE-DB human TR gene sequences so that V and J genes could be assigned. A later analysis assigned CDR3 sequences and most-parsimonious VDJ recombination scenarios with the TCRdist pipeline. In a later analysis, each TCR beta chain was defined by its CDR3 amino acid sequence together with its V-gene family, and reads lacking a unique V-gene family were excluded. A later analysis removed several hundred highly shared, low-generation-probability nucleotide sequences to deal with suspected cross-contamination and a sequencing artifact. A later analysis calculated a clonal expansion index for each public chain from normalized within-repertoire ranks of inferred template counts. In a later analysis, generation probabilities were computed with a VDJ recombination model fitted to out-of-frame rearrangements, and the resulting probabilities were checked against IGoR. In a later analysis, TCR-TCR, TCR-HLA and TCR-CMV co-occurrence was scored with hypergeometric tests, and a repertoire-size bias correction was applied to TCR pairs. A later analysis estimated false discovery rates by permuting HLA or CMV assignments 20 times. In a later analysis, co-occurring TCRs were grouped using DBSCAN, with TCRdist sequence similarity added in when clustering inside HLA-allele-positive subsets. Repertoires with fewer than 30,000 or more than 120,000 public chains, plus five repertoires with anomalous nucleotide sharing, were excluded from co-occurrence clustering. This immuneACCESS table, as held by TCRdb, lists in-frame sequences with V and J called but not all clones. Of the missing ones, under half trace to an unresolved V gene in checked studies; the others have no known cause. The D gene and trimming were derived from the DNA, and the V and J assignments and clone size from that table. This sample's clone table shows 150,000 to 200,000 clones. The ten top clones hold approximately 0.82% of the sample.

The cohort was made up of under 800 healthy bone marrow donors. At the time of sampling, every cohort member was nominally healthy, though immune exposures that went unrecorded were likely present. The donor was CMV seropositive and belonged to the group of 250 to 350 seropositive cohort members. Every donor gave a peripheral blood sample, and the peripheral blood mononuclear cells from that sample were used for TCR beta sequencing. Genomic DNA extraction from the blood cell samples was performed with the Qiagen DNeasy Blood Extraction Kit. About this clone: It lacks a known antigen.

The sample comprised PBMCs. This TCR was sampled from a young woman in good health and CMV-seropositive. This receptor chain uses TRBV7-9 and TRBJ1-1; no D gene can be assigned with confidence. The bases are TGTGCCAGCAGCCCCTGGAGGAACACTGAAGCTTTCTTT. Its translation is CASSPWRNTEAFF.